This is a list of T cell receptor beta chains from one sample in a study of CD8 T cells in ankylosing spondylitis. MiXCR, applied by TCRdb to the 5' RACE reads, yields one record per CDR3 protein. The sample lists 800,000 to 900,000 distinct CDR3 sequences, 12% occurring once. The specimen sequenced was blood, either unsorted or a sorted T cell fraction (not recorded which). These receptor sequences come from a male donor with ankylosing spondylitis. Each CDR3 is given with its conserved first and last residue. The D gene is left open where the match is weak. Size is omitted from some rows. Given values are once, few, many or a class for expanded clones.

J gene: TRBJ2-5
D gene: .
clone size: many
V gene: TRBV7-6
CDR3 protein: CASSLAANGETQYF
CDR3 DNA: TGTGCCAGCAGCTTAGCAGCTAATGGGGAGACCCAGTACTTC

J gene: TRBJ1-5
D gene: .
clone size: many
V gene: TRBV29-1
CDR3 protein: CSVSRGGSNQPQHF
CDR3 DNA: TGCAGCGTTTCCAGGGGCGGGAGCAATCAGCCCCAGCATTTT

J gene: TRBJ2-3
D gene: .
clone size: .
V gene: TRBV7-2
CDR3 protein: CASSSRTDSDTQYF
CDR3 DNA: TGTGCCAGCAGCTCCCGGACAGATTCAGATACGCAGTATTTT

J gene: TRBJ2-2
D gene: TRBD1
clone size: few
V gene: TRBV6-5
CDR3 protein: CASSYLDRYTGELFF
CDR3 DNA: TGTGCCAGCAGTTATCTGGACAGGTACACCGGGGAGCTGTTTTTT

J gene: TRBJ2-7
D gene: .
clone size: .
V gene: TRBV20-1
CDR3 protein: CSAPDRRYEQYF
CDR3 DNA: TGCAGTGCCCCCGACAGGCGGTACGAGCAGTACTTC

J gene: TRBJ1-4
D gene: .
clone size: few
V gene: TRBV20-1
CDR3 protein: CSAPSGGAANEKLFF
CDR3 DNA: TGCAGTGCTCCGAGCGGGGGCGCGGCTAATGAAAAACTGTTTTTT

J gene: TRBJ2-3
D gene: TRBD1
clone size: many
V gene: TRBV20-1
CDR3 protein: CSAPLLGQGPTQYF
CDR3 DNA: TGCAGTGCTCCGCTACTGGGACAGGGGCCCACCCAGTATTTT

J gene: TRBJ1-1
D gene: .
clone size: many
V gene: TRBV12-3/TRBV12-4
CDR3 protein: CASSLDKNTEAFF
CDR3 DNA: TGTGCCAGCAGTTTAGATAAGAACACTGAAGCTTTCTTT

J gene: TRBJ2-7
D gene: .
clone size: .
V gene: TRBV20-1
CDR3 protein: CSAITSFSSYEQYF
CDR3 DNA: TGCAGTGCTATTACCAGCTTCAGCTCCTACGAGCAGTACTTC

J gene: TRBJ1-1
D gene: .
clone size: .
V gene: TRBV6-1
CDR3 protein: CASKKDRLNTEAFF
CDR3 DNA: TGTGCCAGCAAAAAAGACAGGTTGAACACTGAAGCTTTCTTT

J gene: TRBJ2-7
D gene: TRBD1
clone size: .
V gene: TRBV7-7
CDR3 protein: CASSYCLRQGCNEQYF
CDR3 DNA: TGTGCTAGCAGCTACTGTCTGCGACAGGGTTGCAACGAGCAGTACTTC

J gene: TRBJ2-7
D gene: .
clone size: few
V gene: TRBV12-3/TRBV12-4
CDR3 protein: CASSLRGVTYEQYF
CDR3 DNA: TGTGCCAGCAGTTTGAGAGGGGTAACCTACGAGCAGTACTTC

J gene: TRBJ2-5
D gene: .
clone size: .
V gene: TRBV12-1
CDR3 protein: CASSFRLPWAQYF
CDR3 DNA: TGTGCCAGCAGCTTCCGACTCCCCTGGGCCCAGTACTTC

J gene: TRBJ2-7
D gene: .
clone size: many
V gene: TRBV5-1
CDR3 protein: CASSLGLNAGSYEQYF
CDR3 DNA: TGCGCCAGCAGCTTGGGCCTGAATGCAGGGTCCTACGAGCAGTACTTC

J gene: TRBJ1-2
D gene: .
clone size: few
V gene: TRBV20-1
CDR3 protein: CTPEVFSGYTF
CDR3 DNA: TGCACCCCGGAGGTATTCTCTGGCTACACCTTC

J gene: TRBJ2-7
D gene: .
clone size: few
V gene: TRBV18
CDR3 protein: CASSPPAGSYEQYF
CDR3 DNA: TGTGCCAGCTCACCACCGGCGGGGTCCTACGAGCAGTACTTC

J gene: TRBJ2-7
D gene: .
clone size: few
V gene: TRBV6-2/TRBV6-3
CDR3 protein: CASNPRSSYEQYF
CDR3 DNA: TGTGCCAGCAATCCAAGAAGCTCCTACGAGCAGTACTTC

J gene: TRBJ1-2
D gene: .
clone size: few
V gene: TRBV5-6
CDR3 protein: CASSLFGRGGYTF
CDR3 DNA: TGTGCCAGCAGCTTGTTCGGCAGGGGTGGCTACACCTTC

J gene: TRBJ2-5
D gene: .
clone size: many
V gene: TRBV20-1
CDR3 protein: CSALRVLQETQYF
CDR3 DNA: TGCAGTGCCCTGCGGGTACTCCAAGAGACCCAGTACTTC

J gene: TRBJ2-7
D gene: TRBD1
clone size: few
V gene: TRBV6-1
CDR3 protein: CASSRTQGAYSSYEQYF
CDR3 DNA: TGTGCCAGCAGTCGAACACAGGGGGCGTATAGCTCCTACGAGCAGTACTTC

J gene: TRBJ1-1
D gene: TRBD1
clone size: .
V gene: TRBV4-2
CDR3 protein: CASSQAYISAGQNSEAFF
CDR3 DNA: TGTGCCAGCAGCCAAGCCTACATTTCGGCGGGACAGAATTCTGAAGCTTTCTTT

J gene: TRBJ2-1
D gene: TRBD2
clone size: .
V gene: TRBV20-1
CDR3 protein: CSAHRASGRNEQFF
CDR3 DNA: TGCAGTGCCCACCGGGCTAGCGGGAGGAATGAGCAGTTCTTC

J gene: TRBJ2-7
D gene: .
clone size: .
V gene: TRBV20-1
CDR3 protein: CSARNQGSYEQYF
CDR3 DNA: TGCAGTGCTAGGAACCAGGGTAGCTACGAGCAGTACTTC

J gene: TRBJ2-2
D gene: TRBD1
clone size: .
V gene: TRBV2
CDR3 protein: CASSISGTGFTGELFF
CDR3 DNA: TGTGCCAGCAGCATATCCGGGACAGGGTTCACCGGGGAGCTGTTTTTT

J gene: TRBJ2-2
D gene: .
clone size: .
V gene: TRBV30
CDR3 protein: CACPRGRGQGGELFF
CDR3 DNA: TGTGCCTGCCCCCGAGGTCGGGGGCAGGGCGGGGAGCTGTTTTTT

J gene: TRBJ2-1
D gene: TRBD2
clone size: few
V gene: TRBV28
CDR3 protein: CASSWTSGAYNEQFF
CDR3 DNA: TGTGCCAGCAGTTGGACTAGCGGGGCGTACAATGAGCAGTTCTTC

J gene: TRBJ2-1
D gene: .
clone size: few
V gene: TRBV7-2
CDR3 protein: CASSFRLPSSYNEQFF
CDR3 DNA: TGTGCCAGCAGCTTTCGACTACCGAGCTCCTACAATGAGCAGTTCTTC

J gene: TRBJ1-2
D gene: TRBD1
clone size: few
V gene: TRBV7-2
CDR3 protein: CASTYDRVDFGYTF
CDR3 DNA: TGTGCCAGCACTTACGACAGGGTAGATTTTGGCTACACCTTC

J gene: TRBJ1-5
D gene: .
clone size: .
V gene: TRBV30
CDR3 protein: CAWSAWGRDNQPQHF
CDR3 DNA: TGTGCCTGGAGTGCTTGGGGCAGGGACAATCAGCCCCAGCATTTT

J gene: TRBJ2-3
D gene: .
clone size: .
V gene: TRBV4-2
CDR3 protein: CATSWGNTDTQYF
CDR3 DNA: TGTGCCACCTCCTGGGGGAACACAGATACGCAGTATTTT

J gene: TRBJ2-7
D gene: .
clone size: few
V gene: TRBV7-8
CDR3 protein: CASSLGQVSSYEQYF
CDR3 DNA: TGTGCCAGCAGCTTAGGGCAGGTGAGCTCCTACGAGCAGTACTTC

J gene: TRBJ2-7
D gene: TRBD2
clone size: few
V gene: TRBV5-1
CDR3 protein: CASSRKTSVYEQYF
CDR3 DNA: TGCGCCAGCAGCCGAAAAACTAGCGTTTACGAGCAGTACTTC

J gene: TRBJ1-6
D gene: .
clone size: .
V gene: TRBV14
CDR3 protein: CASSQVRRSPLHF
CDR3 DNA: TGTGCCAGCAGCCAAGTTCGGCGGTCACCCCTCCACTTT

J gene: TRBJ1-1
D gene: .
clone size: few
V gene: TRBV4-3
CDR3 protein: CASSREGGSTEAFF
CDR3 DNA: TGCGCCAGCAGCCGAGAGGGGGGTAGCACTGAAGCTTTCTTT

J gene: TRBJ2-1
D gene: .
clone size: .
V gene: TRBV19
CDR3 protein: CASSRGESSYNEQFF
CDR3 DNA: TGTGCCAGTAGTAGAGGGGAGAGCTCCTACAATGAGCAGTTCTTC

J gene: TRBJ2-3
D gene: .
clone size: few
V gene: TRBV29-1
CDR3 protein: CSVSGLWTDTQYF
CDR3 DNA: TGCAGCGTATCAGGGTTGTGGACAGATACGCAGTATTTT

J gene: TRBJ2-1
D gene: TRBD2
clone size: few
V gene: TRBV7-2
CDR3 protein: CASSFNLDGRYNEQFF
CDR3 DNA: TGTGCCAGCAGCTTTAACCTGGACGGGAGGTACAATGAGCAGTTCTTC

J gene: TRBJ2-2
D gene: TRBD1
clone size: few
V gene: TRBV5-1
CDR3 protein: CASSRGQGYTGELFF
CDR3 DNA: TGCGCCAGCAGCAGGGGACAGGGGTACACCGGGGAGCTGTTTTTT

J gene: TRBJ1-1
D gene: .
clone size: .
V gene: TRBV20-1
CDR3 protein: CSVPSRGDTEAFF
CDR3 DNA: TGCAGTGTACCTTCCAGGGGTGACACTGAAGCTTTCTTT

J gene: TRBJ2-1
D gene: .
clone size: few
V gene: TRBV11-2
CDR3 protein: CASSPTGFSYNEQFF
CDR3 DNA: TGTGCCAGCAGCCCCACAGGGTTCTCCTACAATGAGCAGTTCTTC

J gene: TRBJ2-3
D gene: TRBD2
clone size: .
V gene: TRBV11-2
CDR3 protein: CASSSSGLAGGVGTDTQYF
CDR3 DNA: TGTGCCAGCAGCTCGTCGGGGCTAGCGGGAGGGGTGGGTACAGATACGCAGTATTTT

J gene: TRBJ2-6
D gene: .
clone size: .
V gene: TRBV6-5
CDR3 protein: CASSYRTGANVLTF
CDR3 DNA: TGTGCCAGCAGTTACAGGACTGGGGCCAACGTCCTGACTTTC

J gene: TRBJ1-1
D gene: .
clone size: many
V gene: TRBV20-1
CDR3 protein: CSARRVNTEAFF
CDR3 DNA: TGCAGTGCTAGACGGGTGAACACTGAAGCTTTCTTT

J gene: TRBJ2-1
D gene: .
clone size: many
V gene: TRBV20-1
CDR3 protein: CSARDLSSWSDNEQFF
CDR3 DNA: TGCAGTGCTAGAGATCTCAGTAGCTGGAGCGACAATGAGCAGTTCTTC

J gene: TRBJ1-5
D gene: .
clone size: many
V gene: TRBV28
CDR3 protein: CASSFPYQPQHF
CDR3 DNA: TGTGCCAGCAGTTTTCCCTATCAGCCCCAGCATTTT

J gene: TRBJ1-4
D gene: .
clone size: .
V gene: TRBV20-1
CDR3 protein: CSATPGPPAGKLFF
CDR3 DNA: TGCAGTGCTACCCCGGGCCCCCCGGCGGGAAAACTGTTTTTT

J gene: TRBJ1-1
D gene: .
clone size: few
V gene: TRBV12-3/TRBV12-4
CDR3 protein: CASSRGARDTEAFF
CDR3 DNA: TGTGCCAGCAGTCGCGGAGCCAGGGACACTGAAGCTTTCTTT

J gene: TRBJ2-3
D gene: .
clone size: many
V gene: TRBV29-1
CDR3 protein: CSVLVGGYTQYF
CDR3 DNA: TGCAGCGTTCTAGTCGGGGGCTATACGCAGTATTTT

J gene: TRBJ1-6
D gene: .
clone size: .
V gene: TRBV20-1
CDR3 protein: CSAWSFGQRNSPLHF
CDR3 DNA: TGCAGTGCCTGGTCCTTTGGGCAGCGGAATTCACCCCTCCACTTT

J gene: TRBJ2-1
D gene: .
clone size: .
V gene: TRBV2
CDR3 protein: CASRIGQQFF
CDR3 DNA: TGTGCCAGCAGGATAGGTCAGCAGTTCTTC

J gene: TRBJ1-1
D gene: .
clone size: .
V gene: TRBV20-1
CDR3 protein: CSARRRAGEAFF
CDR3 DNA: TGCAGTGCGAGAAGGAGGGCAGGGGAAGCTTTCTTT